These T cell receptor beta chains were read from a single sample in a study of T-cell reconstitution after alpha-beta-depleted transplantation in children. TCRdb recomputed calls from the PCR reads with MiXCR, one row per CDR3 protein. Of approximately 630,000 distinct CDR3 sequences in the sample, about an eighth were seen once. Sequencing used PBMCs, obtained before TCRalphabeta/CD19-depleted stem cell transplant. The receptors shown here come from a girl aged 2 to 10 with congenital amegakaryocytic thrombocytopenia, due to receive a stem cell transplant. The CDR3 runs from the conserved cysteine through the conserved F or W. A D gene is named only where the DNA matches it firmly. Rows give clone size only sometimes, using once, few, many, or a class for an expanded clone.

few,-,TRBV6-2/TRBV6-3,TRBJ2-5,TGTGCCAGCAGCCGACCACCTCTAAGGATTCGGGAGACCCAGTACTTC,CASSRPPLRIRETQYF
few,-,TRBV15,TRBJ2-3,TGTGCCACCAGCAGAGATAGGTCGGGTAGCACGCAGTATTTT,CATSRDRSGSTQYF
-,-,TRBV19,TRBJ1-5,TGTGCCAGCCTACCGGGCAGCAATCAGCCCCAGCATTTT,CASLPGSNQPQHF
many,TRBD1,TRBV10-3,TRBJ2-7,TGTGCCATCAGTGAGCCATCTAAAGCCGGGACAGGGGCAGATAGGCAGTACTTC,CAISEPSKAGTGADRQYF
few,TRBD2,TRBV7-6,TRBJ2-7,TGTGCCAGCAGCTTCCGAAGCGGGAGATACGAGCAGTACTTC,CASSFRSGRYEQYF
many,-,TRBV5-1,TRBJ2-1,TGCGCCAGCAGCTTGGACGAGAGCTCCTACAATGAGCAGTTCTTC,CASSLDESSYNEQFF
many,-,TRBV29-1,TRBJ2-5,TGCAGCGTTGATCTTGACAGAACCCAAGAGACCCAGTACTTC,CSVDLDRTQETQYF
many,TRBD2,TRBV7-2,TRBJ2-1,TGTGCCAGCAGCTGGAGCGGGGATTCCTACAATGAGCAGTTCTTC,CASSWSGDSYNEQFF
many,-,TRBV20-1,TRBJ2-2,TGCAGTGCTAGTTCCGACGGGGAGCTGTTTTTT,CSASSDGELFF
few,-,TRBV11-2,TRBJ2-3,TGTGCCAGCAGCTCCCCCCACAGGGTTGCAGATACGCAGTATTTT,CASSSPHRVADTQYF
-,TRBD2,TRBV20-1,TRBJ2-5,TGCAGTGCTAGCCTCGGACTAGCGGGAGAGACCCAGTACTTC,CSASLGLAGETQYF
-,-,TRBV20-1,TRBJ2-5,TGCAGTGCTAGAGATGATGATGGTTGGGAGACCCAGTACTTC,CSARDDDGWETQYF
few,-,TRBV7-2,TRBJ2-1,TGTGCCAGCAGTCTCGCCCCTGAGCAGTTCTTC,CASSLAPEQFF
-,TRBD2,TRBV20-1,TRBJ2-5,TGCAGTGCTAGAGCCAATTGGGGGGGAGAGACCCAGTACTTC,CSARANWGGETQYF
few,TRBD2,TRBV9,TRBJ2-5,TGTGCCAGCAGCGGGACTAGCGGGGGTGAAGAGACCCAGTACTTC,CASSGTSGGEETQYF
many,-,TRBV29-1,TRBJ2-2,TGCAGCGTTGTAGGCAGGGCCGGGGAGCTGTTTTTT,CSVVGRAGELFF
-,-,TRBV7-2,TRBJ1-5,TGTGCCAGCAGACTAGGAAACTGGGGCAATCAGCCCCAGCATTTT,CASRLGNWGNQPQHF
many,-,TRBV6-1,TRBJ2-3,TGTGCCAGCAGTGAACGGGGGCCAGATACGCAGTATTTT,CASSERGPDTQYF
many,-,TRBV20-1,TRBJ2-1,TGCAGTGCTAGTGTGACTCCCGAGCAGTTCTTC,CSASVTPEQFF
many,-,TRBV4-1,TRBJ2-2,TGCGCCAGCAGCCAAGGAGACAGGTCTGACACCGGGGAGCTGTTTTTT,CASSQGDRSDTGELFF
many,-,TRBV20-1,TRBJ2-7,TGCAGTGCTAGTGCGGGAAGCTCCTACGAGCAGTACTTC,CSASAGSSYEQYF
many,TRBD2,TRBV9,TRBJ2-5,TGTGCCAGCAGCGTAGATGCGGGAGTGGAGACCCAGTACTTC,CASSVDAGVETQYF
many,-,TRBV29-1,TRBJ1-5,TGCAGCGTTGAGTGGGATAGCAATCAGCCCCAGCATTTT,CSVEWDSNQPQHF
many,-,TRBV20-1,TRBJ2-3,TGCAGTGGGGGTTCGGATACGCAGTATTTT,CSGGSDTQYF
-,-,TRBV5-1,TRBJ2-5,TGCGCCAGCAGTGGAGGGGACCAAGAGACCCAGTACTTC,CASSGGDQETQYF
many,-,TRBV10-2,TRBJ2-2,TGCGCCAGCAGGTCTTCGGGGAGCACCGGGGAGCTGTTTTTT,CASRSSGSTGELFF
few,TRBD2,TRBV7-9,TRBJ2-3,TGTGCCAGCAGCTTAGCTCCAACTAGCGGGAGGGCCCAACCGTATTTT,CASSLAPTSGRAQPYF
-,-,TRBV11-2,TRBJ1-2,TGTGCCAGCAGCTTAGGGATGAGGACATCGAAGAAGAACTATGGCTACACCTTC,CASSLGMRTSKKNYGYTF
many,TRBD2,TRBV20-1,TRBJ2-1,TGCAGTGCTAGAGATCGCGTCGCTAGCGGGAGATACAATGAGCAGTTCTTC,CSARDRVASGRYNEQFF
-,-,TRBV5-5,TRBJ1-2,TGTGCCAGCAGCTTAGTGTGGGGGGCGCACGATGGCTACACCTTC,CASSLVWGAHDGYTF
-,TRBD2,TRBV2,TRBJ2-7,TGTGCCAGCAGCGATTCACGGACTAGCGGGAGTTACGAGCAGTACTTC,CASSDSRTSGSYEQYF
many,TRBD1,TRBV20-1,TRBJ1-5,TGCAGTGCTAGAGAGGATCCCAGGGGGGTGAGTCAGCCCCAGCATTTT,CSAREDPRGVSQPQHF
many,-,TRBV7-9,TRBJ2-2,TGTGCCAGCAGCCAAGTCGGATCCACCGGGGAGCTGTTTTTT,CASSQVGSTGELFF
-,TRBD2,TRBV3-1,TRBJ2-2,TGTGCCAGCAGCCGAGGACTAGGAGGGGAGCTGTTTTTT,CASSRGLGGELFF
few,TRBD1,TRBV16,TRBJ2-7,TGTGCCAGCAGCCCGCTCTGGACAGGGGACGAGCAGTACTTC,CASSPLWTGDEQYF
-,-,TRBV5-1,TRBJ1-2,TGCGCCAGCAGCTTGATCGGGACACGGCAATATGGCTACACCTTC,CASSLIGTRQYGYTF
-,-,TRBV18,TRBJ1-1,TGTGCCAGCTCTGAAGGATCCTCGGTTACCACTGAAGCTTTCTTT,CASSEGSSVTTEAFF
many,-,TRBV12-3/TRBV12-4,TRBJ2-7,TGTGCCAGCAAATCCCTCCGTGAGACAGGTACCTACGAGCAGTACTTC,CASKSLRETGTYEQYF
-,TRBD1,TRBV7-9,TRBJ2-7,TGTGCCAGCAGCTTGGGGACAGGGAACGACGAGCAGTACTTC,CASSLGTGNDEQYF